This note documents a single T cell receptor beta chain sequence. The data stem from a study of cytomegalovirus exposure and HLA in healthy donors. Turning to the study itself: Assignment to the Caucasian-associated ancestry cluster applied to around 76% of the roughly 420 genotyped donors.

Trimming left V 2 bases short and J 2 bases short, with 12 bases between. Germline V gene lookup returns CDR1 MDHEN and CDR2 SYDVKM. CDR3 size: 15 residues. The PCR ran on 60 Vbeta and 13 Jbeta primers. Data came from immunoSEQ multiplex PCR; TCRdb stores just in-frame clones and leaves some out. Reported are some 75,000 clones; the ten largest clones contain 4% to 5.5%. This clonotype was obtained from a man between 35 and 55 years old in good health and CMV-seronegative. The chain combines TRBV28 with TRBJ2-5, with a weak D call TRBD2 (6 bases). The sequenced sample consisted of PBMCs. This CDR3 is CASSLGGAEQETQYF. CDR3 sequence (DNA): TGTGCCAGCAGTTTAGGAGGGGCAGAACAAGAGACCCAGTACTTC.